The following is a T cell receptor (beta chain) sequence with its context. These data originate in a study of blood T cell repertoires in COVID-19. The wider study: Donors in the United States, Italy and Spain gave samples during acute or convalescent COVID-19. The analysed material was cDNA or gDNA that came from T cells, B-cell-depleted T cells, or PBMCs.

In the original workflow: Nucleated cell number was recorded as an estimate derived from reference gene primer amplification. Produced via immunoSEQ multiplex PCR; TCRdb's table is partial and in-frame only. Clone size and the V and J calls come from that table; the DNA yielded D and trimming. The sample consists of tens of thousands of clones, about 75% of them appearing once. Sequencing was done on a sample of peripheral blood. The TCR sequence derives from a human donor in a cohort sampled during active COVID-19.

DNA for the CDR3: TGTGCCAGCAGTTACTCGAAAGCCGCCCGGCAGGGTAGGCATGGCTACACCTTC. Translation: CASSYSKAARQGRHGYTF. The gene calls are TRBV6-2 or TRBV6-3 and TRBJ1-2; TRBD1 might be the D (5 bases). The CDR3 runs 18 residues. Trimming took off 0 bases at V and 6 bases at J, with 23 bases between the two ends. Germline V CDR1 and CDR2: MNHEY, SVGEGT.